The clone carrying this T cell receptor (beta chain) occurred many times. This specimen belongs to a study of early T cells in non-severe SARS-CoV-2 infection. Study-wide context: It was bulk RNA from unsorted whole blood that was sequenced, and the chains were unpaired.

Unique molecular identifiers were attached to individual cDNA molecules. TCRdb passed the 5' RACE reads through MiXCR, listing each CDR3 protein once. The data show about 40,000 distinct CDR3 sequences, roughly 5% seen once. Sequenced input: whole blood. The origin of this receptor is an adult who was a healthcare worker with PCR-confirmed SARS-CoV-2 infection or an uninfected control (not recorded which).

The CDR3 DNA reads as TGCAGTGCTAGAGATAATCGGGTAGCGGAGGAGACCCAGTACTTC. Its protein is CSARDNRVAEETQYF. This chain links TRBV20-1 with TRBJ2-5; perhaps TRBD2 as D (6 bases). CDR1 DFQATT and CDR2 SNEGSKA come from the germline V gene (reference sequence). Trimming removed 0 bases from V and 5 bases from J, with 16 bases in between. This CDR3 region has 15 residues.